This T cell receptor beta chain was recorded in a study of T cells in Graves' hyperthyroidism and ophthalmopathy. The CDR3 consists of 17 residues. V lost 1 base to trimming and J lost 0 bases, with 12 bases between them. Amplified TCR beta CDR3 regions derived from RNA transcripts. First-round RT-PCR targeting the TCR CDR3 was performed with the HTBI primer set. TCRdb re-called the multiplex PCR reads with MiXCR, one entry per CDR3 protein. Among about 480,000 distinct CDR3 sequences listed, about 20% were seen once. This sequence joins TRBV12-3 or TRBV12-4 and TRBJ2-2; D may match TRBD1 or TRBD2 (5 bases each). The sample comprised blood. This TCR was recovered from a woman aged 70-85 years with Graves' ophthalmopathy. CDR3 region: CASSLVAGTANTGELFF. CDR3 bases: TGTGCCAGCAGTTTAGTGGCCGGGACGGCGAACACCGGGGAGCTGTTTTTT.